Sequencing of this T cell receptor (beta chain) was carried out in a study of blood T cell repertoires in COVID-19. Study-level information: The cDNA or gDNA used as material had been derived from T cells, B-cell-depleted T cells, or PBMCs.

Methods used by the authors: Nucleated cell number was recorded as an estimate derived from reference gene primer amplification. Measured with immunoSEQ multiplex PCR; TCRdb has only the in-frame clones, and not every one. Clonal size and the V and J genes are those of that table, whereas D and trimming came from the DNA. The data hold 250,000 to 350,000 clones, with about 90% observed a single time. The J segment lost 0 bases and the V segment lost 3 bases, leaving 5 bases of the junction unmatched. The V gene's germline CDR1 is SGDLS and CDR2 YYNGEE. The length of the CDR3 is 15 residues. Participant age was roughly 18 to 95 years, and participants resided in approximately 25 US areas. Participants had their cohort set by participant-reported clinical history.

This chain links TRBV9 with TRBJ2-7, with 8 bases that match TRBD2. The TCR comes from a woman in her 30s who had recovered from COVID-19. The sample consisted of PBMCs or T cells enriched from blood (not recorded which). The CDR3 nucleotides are TGTGCCAGCAGCGCCTCGGGGGGGAGCTCCTACGAGCAGTACTTC. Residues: CASSASGGSSYEQYF.